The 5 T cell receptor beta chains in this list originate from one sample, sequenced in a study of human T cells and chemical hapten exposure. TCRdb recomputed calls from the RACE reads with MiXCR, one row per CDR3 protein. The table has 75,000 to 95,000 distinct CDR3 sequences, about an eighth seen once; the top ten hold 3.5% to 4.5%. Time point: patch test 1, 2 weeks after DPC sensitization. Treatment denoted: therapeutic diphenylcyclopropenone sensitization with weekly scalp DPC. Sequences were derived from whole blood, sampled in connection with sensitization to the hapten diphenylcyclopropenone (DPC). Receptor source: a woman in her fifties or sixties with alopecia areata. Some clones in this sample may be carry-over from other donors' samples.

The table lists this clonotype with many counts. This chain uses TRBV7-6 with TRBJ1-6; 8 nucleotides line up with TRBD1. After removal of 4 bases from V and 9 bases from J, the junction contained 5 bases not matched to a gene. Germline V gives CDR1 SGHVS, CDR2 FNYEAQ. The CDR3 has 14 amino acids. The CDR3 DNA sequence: TGTGCCAGCAGCTATGGACAGGGCGGTTCACCCCTCCACTTT. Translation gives CASSYGQGGSPLHF.

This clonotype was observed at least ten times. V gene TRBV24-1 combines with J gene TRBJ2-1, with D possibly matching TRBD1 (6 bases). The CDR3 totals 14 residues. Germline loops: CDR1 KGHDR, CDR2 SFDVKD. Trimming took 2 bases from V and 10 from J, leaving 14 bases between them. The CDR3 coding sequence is TGTGCCACCAGTGATTCCAACAGGGAGCTAGAGCAGTTCTTC. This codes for CATSDSNRELEQFF.

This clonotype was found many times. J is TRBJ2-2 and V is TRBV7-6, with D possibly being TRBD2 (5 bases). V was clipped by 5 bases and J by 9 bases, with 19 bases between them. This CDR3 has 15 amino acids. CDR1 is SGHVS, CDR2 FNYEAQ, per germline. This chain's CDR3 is CASSLSTGMVRELFF. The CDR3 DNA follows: TGTGCCAGCAGCCTATCGACCGGGATGGTGAGGGAGCTGTTTTTT.

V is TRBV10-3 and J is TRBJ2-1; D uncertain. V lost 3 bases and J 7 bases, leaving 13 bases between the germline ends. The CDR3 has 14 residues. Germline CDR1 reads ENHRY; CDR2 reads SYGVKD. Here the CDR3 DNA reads TGTGCCATCAGTGAAATTCAGGCAAGGAATGAGCAGTTCTTC. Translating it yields CAISEIQARNEQFF.

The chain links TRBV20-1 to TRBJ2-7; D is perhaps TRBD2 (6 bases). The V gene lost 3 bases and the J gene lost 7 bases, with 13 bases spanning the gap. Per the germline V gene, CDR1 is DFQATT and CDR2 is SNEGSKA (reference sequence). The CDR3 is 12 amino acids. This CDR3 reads CSASGAAGEQYF. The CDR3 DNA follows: TGCAGTGCTAGTGGGGCGGCGGGGGAGCAGTACTTC.